A selection of T cell receptor beta chains follows, all from one sample in a study of blood T cell repertoires in COVID-19. Measured with immunoSEQ multiplex PCR; TCRdb has only the in-frame clones, and not every one. This sample yields about 100,000 clones, of which almost 80% are seen a single time; around 10% belongs to the top ten. The material sequenced was peripheral blood. The receptors originated from a woman aged 70-85 years with acute or convalescent COVID-19. The CDR3 runs from the conserved cysteine through the conserved F or W. A D gene is named only where the DNA matches it firmly. Size is stated for part of the rows, as once, few or many counts, or as a class when the clone is expanded.

clone size: few; V gene: TRBV19; J gene: TRBJ2-3; D gene: TRBD2; CDR3 protein: CASSTPERDTDTQYF; CDR3 DNA: TGTGCCAGTAGTACCCCGGAGCGGGACACAGATACGCAGTATTTT
clone size: NA; V gene: TRBV6-2/TRBV6-3; J gene: TRBJ2-5; D gene: NA; CDR3 protein: CASSLGRQETQYF; CDR3 DNA: TGTGCCAGCAGCCTGGGGCGTCAAGAGACCCAGTACTTC
clone size: NA; V gene: TRBV4-1; J gene: TRBJ1-5; D gene: NA; CDR3 protein: CASSQGQGPSIYSNQPQHF; CDR3 DNA: TGCGCCAGCAGCCAAGGGCAGGGTCCGTCGATTTATAGCAATCAGCCCCAGCATTTT
clone size: NA; V gene: TRBV6-2/TRBV6-3; J gene: TRBJ2-2; D gene: NA; CDR3 protein: CASSYSRGLNTGELFF; CDR3 DNA: TGTGCCAGCAGTTACTCGCGGGGCCTGAACACCGGGGAGCTGTTTTTT
clone size: NA; V gene: TRBV19; J gene: TRBJ2-4; D gene: TRBD2; CDR3 protein: CASRGSGGGTKNIQYF; CDR3 DNA: TGTGCCAGTAGAGGCAGTGGCGGGGGGACCAAAAACATTCAGTACTTC
clone size: NA; V gene: TRBV9; J gene: TRBJ2-7; D gene: NA; CDR3 protein: CASSVGSSYEQYF; CDR3 DNA: TGTGCCAGCAGCGTAGGGAGCTCCTACGAGCAGTACTTC
clone size: few; V gene: TRBV7-7; J gene: TRBJ2-1; D gene: TRBD2; CDR3 protein: CASSPGLAGNEQFF; CDR3 DNA: TGTGCCAGCAGCCCCGGACTAGCGGGGAATGAGCAGTTCTTC
clone size: NA; V gene: TRBV10-1; J gene: TRBJ1-1; D gene: NA; CDR3 protein: CASSEFVNTEAFF; CDR3 DNA: TGCGCCAGCAGTGAGTTCGTGAACACTGAAGCTTTCTTT
clone size: NA; V gene: TRBV27; J gene: TRBJ1-1; D gene: TRBD1; CDR3 protein: CASSAGTVSNTEAFF; CDR3 DNA: TGTGCCAGCAGTGCTGGGACAGTTTCCAACACTGAAGCTTTCTTT
clone size: NA; V gene: TRBV6-5; J gene: TRBJ2-1; D gene: NA; CDR3 protein: CASRYKTEFF; CDR3 DNA: TGTGCCAGCAGGTATAAGACAGAGTTCTTC
clone size: NA; V gene: TRBV28; J gene: TRBJ1-6; D gene: TRBD1; CDR3 protein: CASSRGTGLGF; CDR3 DNA: TGTGCCAGCAGTCGGGGGACAGGGCTGGGTTTT
clone size: NA; V gene: TRBV19; J gene: TRBJ1-6; D gene: NA; CDR3 protein: CASSISPDRNSPLHF; CDR3 DNA: TGTGCCAGTAGTATCTCCCCCGACAGGAATTCACCCCTCCACTTT
clone size: NA; V gene: TRBV4-3; J gene: TRBJ2-2; D gene: NA; CDR3 protein: CASSQGAQLNTGELFF; CDR3 DNA: TGCGCCAGCAGCCAAGGGGCGCAGCTGAACACCGGGGAGCTGTTTTTT
clone size: NA; V gene: TRBV25-1; J gene: TRBJ1-2; D gene: NA; CDR3 protein: CASSGGWTVYGYTF; CDR3 DNA: TGTGCCAGCAGTGGAGGGTGGACCGTCTATGGCTACACCTTC
clone size: NA; V gene: TRBV6-5; J gene: TRBJ1-2; D gene: TRBD1; CDR3 protein: CASSYSPILTGAATF; CDR3 DNA: TGTGCCAGCAGTTACTCCCCTATACTGACAGGGGCCGCGACCTTC
clone size: NA; V gene: TRBV18; J gene: TRBJ1-6; D gene: TRBD1; CDR3 protein: CASSPTGDSPLHF; CDR3 DNA: TGTGCCAGCTCACCAACAGGGGATTCACCCCTCCACTTT
clone size: NA; V gene: TRBV21-1; J gene: TRBJ2-5; D gene: NA; CDR3 protein: CASSKRGKETQYF; CDR3 DNA: TGTGCCAGCAGCAAGAGGGGGAAAGAGACCCAGTACTTC
clone size: NA; V gene: TRBV19; J gene: TRBJ1-4; D gene: NA; CDR3 protein: CASTAQGVRLFF; CDR3 DNA: TGTGCCAGCACGGCCCAGGGTGTAAGACTGTTTTTT
clone size: few; V gene: TRBV6-6; J gene: TRBJ1-6; D gene: NA; CDR3 protein: CASSYEVAYNSPLHF; CDR3 DNA: TGTGCCAGCAGTTACGAGGTAGCCTATAATTCACCCCTCCACTTT
clone size: NA; V gene: TRBV24-1; J gene: TRBJ2-1; D gene: TRBD1; CDR3 protein: CATSDPQGAEQFF; CDR3 DNA: TGTGCCACCAGTGATCCGCAGGGGGCTGAGCAGTTCTTC
clone size: NA; V gene: TRBV5-4; J gene: TRBJ2-3; D gene: TRBD2; CDR3 protein: CASSLPLAGWGDTQYF; CDR3 DNA: TGTGCCAGCAGCTTGCCCCTAGCGGGTTGGGGAGATACGCAGTATTTT
clone size: NA; V gene: TRBV9; J gene: TRBJ2-7; D gene: NA; CDR3 protein: CASSTRGGALGEQYF; CDR3 DNA: TGTGCCAGCAGCACCCGAGGGGGGGCCCTGGGGGAGCAGTACTTC
clone size: once; V gene: TRBV19; J gene: TRBJ1-2; D gene: TRBD1; CDR3 protein: CASSIGGTGYGYTF; CDR3 DNA: TGTGCCAGTAGTATAGGGGGGACAGGCTATGGCTACACCTTC